This T cell receptor (beta chain) stems from a study of blood T cell repertoires in COVID-19. Study as a whole: PBMCs, B-cell-depleted T cells, or T cells provided the cDNA or gDNA that made up the material.

The CDR3 loop spans 12 amino acids. Assignment of participants to cohorts was predicated upon participant-reported clinical history. Recovered status applied to Cohort 3 donors who had two consecutive negative PCRs. It also applied to those with clearance or with symptom resolution. Original handling: Counts of nucleated cells, estimated from reference gene primer amplification, were obtained. Generated by immunoSEQ multiplex PCR, the TCRdb table keeps only in-frame clones and is missing some. D and trimming were read from the DNA, whereas the V and J calls and clone size are those reported in that table. The sample includes approximately 150,000 clones, 85% of them seen just once.

Source material: PBMCs or T cells enriched from blood (not recorded which). This TCR derives from a woman between 40 and 55 years old who had recovered from COVID-19. The rearrangement links TRBV12-2 to TRBJ2-7; TRBD2 was called by the table and not checked on the DNA. TRBV12-2 is designated a pseudogene. CDR3: CASRSGDYEQYF. The CDR3 coding sequence is TGTGCAAGTCGCTCGGGGGACTACGAGCAGTACTTC.